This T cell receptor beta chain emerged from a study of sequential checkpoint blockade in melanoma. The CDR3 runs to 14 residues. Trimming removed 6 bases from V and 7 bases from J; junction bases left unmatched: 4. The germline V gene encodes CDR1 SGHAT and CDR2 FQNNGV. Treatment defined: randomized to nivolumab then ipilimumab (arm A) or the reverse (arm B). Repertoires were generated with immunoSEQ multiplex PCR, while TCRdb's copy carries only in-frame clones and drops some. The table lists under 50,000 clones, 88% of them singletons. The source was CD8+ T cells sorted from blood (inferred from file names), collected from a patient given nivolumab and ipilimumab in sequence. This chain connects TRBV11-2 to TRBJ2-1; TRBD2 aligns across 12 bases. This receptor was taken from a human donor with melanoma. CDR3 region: CASSRLAGVNEQFF. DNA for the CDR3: TGTGCCAGCAGTAGACTAGCGGGAGTGAATGAGCAGTTCTTC.